The 24 T cell receptor beta chains below all came from one sample that was sequenced in a study of T-cell reconstitution after alpha-beta-depleted transplantation in children. A library of TCRbeta sequences, prepared with unique molecular identifiers, was generated. TCRdb re-called the PCR reads with MiXCR, one entry per CDR3 protein. The sample includes some 150,000 distinct CDR3 sequences, around 9% of them seen just once. Sequencing used PBMCs, mostly from graft donor cells, obtained 180 days after TCRalphabeta/CD19-depleted stem cell transplant. The source is a female patient aged 2-15 years who had a stem cell transplant for congenital amegakaryocytic thrombocytopenia, so the T cells may come from the graft donor.

About this clonotype itself: A single base separates this from a much larger clone, so it may be a read error. This chain links TRBV5-1 with TRBJ1-1; D is uncertain. CDR3 length: 15 residues. The germline V and J ends were trimmed by 2 bases and 0 bases, with 11 bases remaining between them. The germline V gene encodes CDR1 SGHRS and CDR2 YFSETQ. The CDR3 nucleotides read TGCGCCAGCAGCTTCGTGGTGGGAATGAACACTGAAGCTTTCTTT. This translates into CASSFVVGMNTEAFF.

Ten or more counts support this clonotype. The gene calls are TRBV10-3 and TRBJ2-1, with 7 bases matching TRBD1. The germline gives CDR1 ENHRY, CDR2 SYGVKD. With 11 bases clipped from V and 4 bases from J, the junction kept 8 bases outside the gene matches. The CDR3 consists of 13 residues. In DNA, the CDR3 is TGTGCCGCCTCCGGGACAGAATACAATGAGCAGTTCTTC. Encoded protein: CAASGTEYNEQFF.

This clonotype was counted many times. J is TRBJ2-7 and V is TRBV20-1; D may be TRBD1 (6 bases). The V and J ends lost 3 bases and 0 bases respectively, with 15 bases between them. The CDR3 totals 15 residues. Germline assignment: CDR1 DFQATT and CDR2 SNEGSKA (reference sequence). CDR3 DNA sequence: TGCAGTGCTAGCCCGACAGGAGCCTTCTCCTACGAGCAGTACTTC. Translated: CSASPTGAFSYEQYF.

There are a few counts of this clonotype. V gene TRBV20-1 combines with J gene TRBJ2-3; tentative D call: TRBD2 (5 bases). Trimming stripped 0 bases from V and 4 bases from J, with 11 bases between. Germline V gene sequence: CDR1 DFQATT, CDR2 SNEGSKA (reference sequence). This CDR3 contains 14 residues. Written as DNA, the CDR3 is TGCAGTGCTAGAGACCCGAGGGAGTCAGATACGCAGTATTTT. Translation gives CSARDPRESDTQYF.

This clonotype has at least ten counts. The chain carries TRBV11-2 and TRBJ2-5; 10 bases fit TRBD2. This CDR3 is built from 16 residues. The V segment lost 2 bases and the J segment 5 bases; nucleotides outside the gene matches: 8. CDR1 and CDR2 from the germline V gene are SGHAT and FQNNGV. For the CDR3, the DNA is TGTGCCAGCAGCTTATCCCCAGCGGGGGGGTTTGAGACCCAGTACTTC. As protein: CASSLSPAGGFETQYF.

On this clonotype: This may be a read error: a much more frequent sequence differs by one nucleotide. The chain joins TRBV19 to TRBJ1-2; D uncertain. V gave up 7 bases and J gave up 9 bases, with 18 bases separating them. The CDR3 has 13 amino acids. CDR1 and CDR2 from the germline V gene are LNHDA and SQIVND (reference sequence). The CDR3 here is CASKRSGDDCYTF. DNA for the CDR3: TGTGCCAGTAAGCGATCTGGGGATGATTGCTACACCTTC.

This clonotype was seen many times. The rearrangement links TRBV7-9 to TRBJ2-5; TRBD1 matches at 10 bases. This CDR3 is built from 17 residues. V was pared by 2 bases and J by 5 bases, with 11 bases of the junction left unmatched. Germline CDR1 SEHNR, CDR2 FQNEAQ (reference sequence). CDR3 DNA: TGTGCCAGCAGCTTATGGGGACAGGGGTTCACTCTGGAGACCCAGTACTTC. Translating it yields CASSLWGQGFTLETQYF.

This clonotype appeared many times. The chain recombines TRBV20-1 with TRBJ2-7; D is ambiguous. Per germline, CDR1 DFQATT and CDR2 SNEGSKA (reference sequence). The CDR3 has 11 residues. The V end lost 6 bases, the J end lost 0 bases, and 6 bases lay between the germline ends. The CDR3 protein is CSALNSYEQYF. The CDR3 DNA reads TGCAGTGCCTTGAACTCCTACGAGCAGTACTTC.

This clonotype was found many times. The chain uses TRBV10-3 and TRBJ2-1; D possibly corresponds to TRBD2 (5 bases). There are 14 residues in the CDR3. Deletions cut 10 bases from V and 7 bases from J, with 20 bases between. The germline CDR1 and CDR2 sequences are ENHRY and SYGVKD. CDR3 in amino acids: CATRTEADSNEQFF. The CDR3 DNA is TGTGCCACTAGGACGGAAGCGGACTCAAATGAGCAGTTCTTC.

There are a few counts of this clonotype. V is TRBV5-1 and J is TRBJ2-4; no clear D gene. Germline values: CDR1 SGHRS, CDR2 YFSETQ. The CDR3 length is 11 residues. Trimming took off 2 bases at V and 5 bases at J, with 2 bases between the two ends. The CDR3 is CASSFQNIQYF. Written as DNA, the CDR3 is TGCGCCAGCAGCTTCCAAAACATTCAGTACTTC.

The chain carries TRBV27 and TRBJ1-2; D not certain. The CDR3 contains 13 residues. The V gene lost 2 bases and the J gene lost 4 bases, with 8 bases spanning the gap. The germline V gene has CDR1 MNHEY and CDR2 SMNVEV (reference sequence). The CDR3 DNA is TGTGCCAGCAGTTTAGAGGGTTTCTATGGCTACACCTTC. Protein product: CASSLEGFYGYTF.

This clonotype was seen more than once but under ten times. This chain links TRBV27 with TRBJ2-7, with D perhaps TRBD2 (5 bases). The CDR3 length is 15 residues. Trimming took 2 bases from V and 0 from J, leaving 11 bases between them. Looked up from germline, CDR1 is MNHEY and CDR2 is SMNVEV (reference sequence). The CDR3 nucleotides are TGTGCCAGCAGTTTAGGTCCAGCGGACTCCTACGAGCAGTACTTC. Its protein product is CASSLGPADSYEQYF.

DNA for the CDR3: TGTGCCAGCAGTCCAGGGACGGATGAGCAGTTCTTC. The encoded protein is CASSPGTDEQFF. This chain joins TRBV7-9 and TRBJ2-1, with D perhaps assigned TRBD1 or TRBD2 (5 bases each). CDR1 is SEHNR and CDR2 is FQNEAQ in the germline V gene (reference sequence). V shed 6 bases and J shed 8 bases, with 11 bases lying between them. This CDR3 comprises 12 residues.

The rearrangement links TRBV4-2 to TRBJ2-7; 11 nucleotides match TRBD2. Germline V gene lookup returns CDR1 LGHNA and CDR2 YNFKEQ. CDR3 size: 16 residues. V lost 4 bases, J lost 0 bases, and 5 bases stayed unmatched. CDR3 protein: CASSPSGRPSSYEQYF. CDR3 sequence (DNA): TGTGCCAGCAGCCCTAGCGGGAGGCCGAGCTCCTACGAGCAGTACTTC.

This clonotype came up a few times. V usage is TRBV12-3 or TRBV12-4 and J usage is TRBJ2-5; D possibly corresponds to TRBD2 (5 bases). This CDR3 is built from 13 residues. V was trimmed by 7 bases and J by 3 bases, leaving 12 bases between them. The CDR3 sequence: CASTEAEEETQYF. The CDR3 DNA follows: TGTGCCAGCACAGAAGCGGAAGAAGAGACCCAGTACTTC.

V usage is TRBV12-3 or TRBV12-4 and J usage is TRBJ2-2; D is uncertain. There are 13 residues in the CDR3. The V end was cut by 5 bases, the J end by 6 bases, with 10 bases between. CDR3 residues: CASSLRRSGELFF. Here the CDR3 DNA reads TGTGCCAGCAGTCTCCGCAGATCCGGGGAGCTGTTTTTT.

The table lists this clonotype with many counts. The rearrangement joins TRBV5-1 to TRBJ1-5; 7 bases fit TRBD1. CDR3 size: 15 residues. Germline V gene data show CDR1 as SGHRS and CDR2 as YFSETQ. The J segment lost 2 bases and the V segment lost 4 bases, leaving 6 bases of the junction unmatched. CDR3 region: CASSVRTGGNQPQHF. CDR3 nucleotides: TGCGCCAGCAGCGTCAGGACAGGCGGCAATCAGCCCCAGCATTTT.

The chain recombines TRBV7-2 with TRBJ2-7, with D perhaps assigned TRBD1 or TRBD2 (7 bases each). CDR3 size: 16 residues. Deletions cut 5 bases from V and 7 bases from J, with 24 bases between. Per the germline V gene, CDR1 is SGHTA and CDR2 is FQGNSA. CDR3 amino acids: CASSPPGPGGASEQYF. CDR3 in DNA: TGTGCCAGCAGCCCCCCGGGGCCAGGGGGGGCGAGTGAGCAGTACTTC.

This clonotype was counted at least ten times. This sequence joins TRBV20-1 and TRBJ2-1; tentative D call: TRBD2 (6 bases). CDR1 and CDR2 (germline): DFQATT, SNEGSKA (reference sequence). The CDR3 length is 14 residues. The CDR3 region is CSWRNGSSYNEQFF. DNA of the CDR3: TGCAGCTGGCGAAACGGGAGCTCCTACAATGAGCAGTTCTTC.

This clonotype was seen only a few times. This chain joins TRBV20-1 and TRBJ2-1; D is possibly TRBD2 (6 bases). The germline V and J ends were trimmed by 2 bases and 3 bases, with 14 bases remaining between them. This CDR3 is 15 amino acids long. Per germline, CDR1 DFQATT and CDR2 SNEGSKA (reference sequence). This CDR3 reads CSARLPGLGYNEQFF. For the CDR3, the DNA is TGCAGTGCTAGACTACCGGGACTGGGCTACAATGAGCAGTTCTTC.

This clonotype was seen more than once but under ten times. This chain connects TRBV28 to TRBJ1-5, with a tentative D call TRBD1 (6 bases). The CDR3 loop spans 17 amino acids. In germline, CDR1 is MDHEN, CDR2 SYDVKM. V was shortened by 8 bases and J by 0 bases, with 20 bases between the two germline ends. CDR3 DNA: TGTGCCAGCGGTACTTCGACGGACAGTTATAGCAATCAGCCCCAGCATTTT. This encodes CASGTSTDSYSNQPQHF.

This clonotype was picked up a small number of times. This chain connects TRBV7-2 to TRBJ2-3; TRBD1 might be the D (6 bases). The CDR3 is 14 residues long. Trimming took off 5 bases at V and 5 bases at J, with 14 bases between the two ends. Per the germline V gene, CDR1 is SGHTA and CDR2 is FQGNSA. The CDR3 reads CASSEQGARDTQYF. Written as DNA, the CDR3 is TGTGCCAGCAGCGAACAGGGTGCGAGAGATACGCAGTATTTT.

This clonotype was picked up many times. The chain combines TRBV6-1 with TRBJ2-1; 10 bases match TRBD2. The J segment lost 6 bases and the V segment lost 10 bases, leaving 6 bases of the junction unmatched. Germline values: CDR1 MNHNS, CDR2 SASEGT. This CDR3 spans 13 amino acids. In DNA, the CDR3 is TGTGCCACCAGGGCTAGCGGGGGCAATGAGCAGTTCTTC. As protein: CATRASGGNEQFF.

This rearrangement joins TRBV3-1 to TRBJ2-4, with TRBD2 identical over 13 bases. The V gene's germline CDR1 is LGHDT and CDR2 YNNKEL (reference sequence). The CDR3 extends over 16 amino acids. The V and J ends lost 4 bases and 4 bases, in that order; junction bases with no gene match: 4. CDR3 nucleotide sequence: TGTGCCAGCAGCCGCTGGACTAGCGGGAGTAAAAACATTCAGTACTTC. It yields the protein CASSRWTSGSKNIQYF.